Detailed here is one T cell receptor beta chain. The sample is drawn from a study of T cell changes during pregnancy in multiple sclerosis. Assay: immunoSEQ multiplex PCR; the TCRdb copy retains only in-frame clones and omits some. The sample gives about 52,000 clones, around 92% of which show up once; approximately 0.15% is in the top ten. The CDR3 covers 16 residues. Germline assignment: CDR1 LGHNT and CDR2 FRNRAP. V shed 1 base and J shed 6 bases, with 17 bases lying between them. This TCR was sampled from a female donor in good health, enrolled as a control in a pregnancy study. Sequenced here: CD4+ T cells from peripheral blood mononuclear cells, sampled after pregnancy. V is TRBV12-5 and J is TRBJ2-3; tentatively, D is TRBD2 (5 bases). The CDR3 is CASGLGLAIPTDTQYF. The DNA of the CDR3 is TGTGCTAGTGGTTTGGGGCTAGCTATCCCCACGGATACGCAGTATTTT.